This note documents a single TCR beta chain sequence. Its target is not known. The record originates from a study of OX40 agonist ivuxolimab in advanced cancers. Study as a whole: From roughly 20 to 79 years was the age range, with a mean of around 54 years, and over 70% were male.

Study results and limitations: Mean expanded clone counts were higher in CD8+ than CD4+ T cells.

The assay was immunoSEQ multiplex PCR, and TCRdb's table has in-frame clones only and misses some. Counted here are more than 65,000 clones, approximately 90% occurring once; the ten biggest clones make up 1.1%. Autoimmune disease history or systemic immunosuppression was exclusionary. The CDR3 is made up of 18 amino acids. Trimming removed 1 base at V and 0 bases at J, with 19 bases between. Germline assignment: CDR1 LGHNA and CDR2 YNFKEQ. The receptor's source is an adult with an advanced solid tumor such as melanoma, head and neck, liver or kidney cancer. This sequence joins TRBV4-2 and TRBJ2-7; D is tentatively TRBD1 or TRBD2 (5 bases each). This material consisted of CD4+ or CD8+ T cells sorted from blood, taken in a trial of the OX40 agonist ivuxolimab. CDR3 coding DNA: TGTGCCAGCAGCCAAGGTACTGTGGGGCGGGTTGGCTCCTACGAGCAGTACTTC. Residues: CASSQGTVGRVGSYEQYF.